A single T cell receptor beta chain is shown here with its context. This specimen belongs to a study of shared clonotypes between healthy human individuals. In the study overall: Plates per donor: three CD4 naive, three CD4 memory, two CD8 naive, one CD8 memory.

The CD4+ fraction was divided into a CD45RA+ naive subset and a CD45RA-negative memory subset. The CDR3 sequence is 13 residues long. The germline V gene has CDR1 SGHNT and CDR2 YYREEE (reference sequence). Trimming took 5 bases from V and 4 from J, leaving 12 bases between them. Per sorted-subset replicate PCR, input was around 220 ng DNA, representing around 29,000 T cell genomes. Here immunoSEQ multiplex PCR was the method, and the copy in TCRdb shows in-frame clones only, minus some. The sample yields about 600,000 clones, less than 98% seen once. J is TRBJ2-5 and V is TRBV5-4; D possibly corresponds to TRBD1 (6 bases). The sequenced material came from naive CD4+ T cells sorted from blood. Regarding subset: CD45RA+ positively selected. This clonotype originated in a woman in her twenties or thirties in good health. The CDR3 DNA reads as TGTGCCAGCAGTACTGGACAGATAGAGACCCAGTACTTC. It is translated as CASSTGQIETQYF. The complete variable domain, with remaining parts taken from reference TRBV5-4 and TRBJ2-5, reads ETGVTQSPTHLIKTRGQQVTLRCSSQSGHNTVSWYQQALGQGPQFIFQYYREEENGRGNFPPRFSGLQFPNYSSELNVNALELDDSALYLCASSTGQIETQYFGPGTRLLVL.